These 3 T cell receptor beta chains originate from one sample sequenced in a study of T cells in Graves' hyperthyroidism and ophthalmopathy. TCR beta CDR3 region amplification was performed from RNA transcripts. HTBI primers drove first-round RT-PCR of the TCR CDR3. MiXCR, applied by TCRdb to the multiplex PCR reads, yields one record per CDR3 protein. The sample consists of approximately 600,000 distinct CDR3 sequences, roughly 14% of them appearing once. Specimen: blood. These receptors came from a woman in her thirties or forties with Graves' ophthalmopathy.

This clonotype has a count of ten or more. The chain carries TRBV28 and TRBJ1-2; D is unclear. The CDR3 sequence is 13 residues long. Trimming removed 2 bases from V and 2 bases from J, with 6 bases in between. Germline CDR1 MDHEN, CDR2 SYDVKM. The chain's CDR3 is CASSLVPNYGYTF. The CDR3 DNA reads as TGTGCCAGCAGTTTAGTACCCAACTATGGCTACACCTTC.

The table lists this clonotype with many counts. CDR3 DNA sequence: TGCAGTGCAAAAACAGGGGGCGGGAGCACTGAAGCTTTCTTT. Protein: CSAKTGGGSTEAFF. The rearrangement uses TRBV20-1 and TRBJ1-1, with 9 bases identical to TRBD1. V trimming: 6 bases; J trimming: 4 bases; junction bases outside the gene matches: 9. Germline V gene lookup returns CDR1 DFQATT and CDR2 SNEGSKA (reference sequence). This CDR3 is built from 14 residues.

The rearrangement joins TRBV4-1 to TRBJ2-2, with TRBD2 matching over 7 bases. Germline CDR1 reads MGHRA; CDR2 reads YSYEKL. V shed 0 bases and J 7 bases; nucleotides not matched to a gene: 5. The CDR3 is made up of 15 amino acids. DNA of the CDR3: TGCGCCAGCAGCCAAGAGAGCGGGAACGTCGGGGAGCTGTTTTTT. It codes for CASSQESGNVGELFF.